These 13 T cell receptor beta chains share one sample of origin, sequenced in a study of T-cell memory formation after mild COVID-19. TCRdb redid the calling of the 5' RACE reads with MiXCR, one entry per CDR3 protein. Of about 12,000 distinct CDR3 sequences in the sample, roughly 15% are singletons; the top ten hold around half. Sequenced sample: PBMCs or a T cell subset sorted from them (not recorded which). The receptors derive from a man in his late teens or twenties who had mild COVID-19 (a few samples of this study predate the infection). Cell type and time point are not known.

There are many counts of this clonotype. This chain joins TRBV25-1 and TRBJ1-6; D unresolved. CDR3 length: 13 amino acids. Germline lookup yields CDR1 MGHDK and CDR2 SYGVNS. The ends were cut back, 3 bases at V and 15 bases at J, with 15 bases in the middle. CDR3 in amino acids: CASSDSPPLVLHF. The DNA of the CDR3 is TGTGCCAGCAGTGATTCCCCGCCTTTGGTCCTCCACTTT.

The rearrangement uses TRBV6-5 and TRBJ2-5; D gene ambiguous. The CDR3 runs to 10 residues. Trimming removed 8 bases from V and 7 bases from J, with 8 bases in between. Germline CDR1 reads MNHEY; CDR2 reads SVGAGI. The CDR3: CASGSGTQYF. The DNA of the CDR3 is TGTGCCAGCGGGTCAGGGACCCAGTACTTC.

The CDR3 reads CASRERGGEQFF. CDR3 nucleotides: TGCGCCAGCAGGGAGCGGGGGGGTGAGCAGTTCTTC. V and J are TRBV5-1 and TRBJ2-1; 10 bases are a match to TRBD2. Losses at the gene ends were 5 bases for V and 9 bases for J; bases not matched to a gene: 2. CDR1 and CDR2 from the germline V gene are SGHRS and YFSETQ. The CDR3 is 12 residues long. Supplemented by reference TRBV5-1 and TRBJ2-1, the full variable domain reads KAGVTQTPRYLIKTRGQQVTLSCSPISGHRSVSWYQQTPGQGLQFLFEYFSETQRNKGNFPGRFSGRQFSNSRSEMNVSTLELGDSALYLCASRERGGEQFFGPGTRLTVL.

This clonotype was picked up many times. The rearrangement uses TRBV7-6 and TRBJ1-1; D uncertain. V dropped 3 bases and J dropped 5 bases, with 16 bases sitting between them. Germline assignment: CDR1 SGHVS and CDR2 FNYEAQ. This CDR3 spans 15 amino acids. The CDR3 region is CASSLSSDGRTEAFF. CDR3 sequence (DNA): TGTGCCAGCAGCTTGTCTTCCGACGGTAGGACTGAAGCTTTCTTT. Full variable domain (missing parts from reference TRBV7-6 and TRBJ1-1): GAGVSQSPRYKVTKRGQDVALRCDPISGHVSLYWYRQALGQGPEFLTYFNYEAQQDKSGLPNDRFSAERPEGSISTLTIQRTEQRDSAMYRCASSLSSDGRTEAFFGQGTRLTVV.

This clonotype was seen a few times. The chain joins TRBV28 to TRBJ1-1; 11 positions match TRBD1. The germline V gene encodes CDR1 MDHEN and CDR2 SYDVKM. The J segment lost 11 bases and the V segment lost 7 bases, leaving 12 bases of the junction unmatched. The CDR3 spans 14 residues. CDR3 nucleotide sequence: TGTGCCAGCAAGACTAGGACAGGGGGCCAGGGGGCTTTCTTT. Its protein product is CASKTRTGGQGAFF.

This clonotype was detected many times. The chain carries TRBV10-1 and TRBJ1-1, with 7 bases aligning to TRBD1. The CDR3 consists of 16 residues. The germline gives CDR1 WNHNN, CDR2 SYGVQD (reference sequence). J gave up 3 bases and V 6 bases, and 13 bases lay outside the gene matches. CDR3 in amino acids: CASRPRQGNGDTEAFF. In DNA, the CDR3 is TGCGCCAGCAGGCCACGACAGGGTAACGGTGACACTGAAGCTTTCTTT.

The sample holds many counts of this clonotype. The CDR3 sequence is CASSLGPRGTDTQYF. CDR3 coding DNA: TGTGCCAGCAGTTTAGGCCCTAGGGGGACAGATACGCAGTATTTT. The chain uses TRBV27 and TRBJ2-3, with D possibly matching TRBD1 (6 bases). Trimming shortened V by 2 bases and J by 3 bases, and 12 bases separated the two germline ends. Germline V gives CDR1 MNHEY, CDR2 SMNVEV (reference sequence). The CDR3 covers 15 residues.

Many counts were recorded for this clonotype. For the CDR3, the DNA is TGTGCCAGCAGCCCCCGTTGGAATCAGCCCCAGCATTTT. Amino acid sequence: CASSPRWNQPQHF. The chain combines TRBV7-9 with TRBJ1-5, with D uncertain. Trimming removed 5 bases at V and 4 bases at J, with 9 bases between. Germline V gene sequence: CDR1 SEHNR, CDR2 FQNEAQ (reference sequence). CDR3 size: 13 residues.

This clonotype was recorded many times. This chain links TRBV5-4 with TRBJ1-6; D is uncertain. The V end lost 5 bases, the J end lost 0 bases, and 12 bases lay between the germline ends. The CDR3 is 16 residues long. Germline CDR1 SGHNT, CDR2 YYREEE (reference sequence). The CDR3 coding sequence is TGTGCCAGCAGGGCCATGAAGGGCTCCTATAATTCACCCCTCCACTTT. This sequence encodes CASRAMKGSYNSPLHF.

This clonotype has just a few counts. This sequence joins TRBV4-3 and TRBJ2-3; 8 bases match TRBD2. CDR3 length: 17 residues. Per germline, CDR1 LGHNA and CDR2 YSLEER. Trimming cost V 1 base and J 9 bases; bases outside gene matches: 15. The CDR3 sequence: CASSQGAGGPKEQTQYF. CDR3 nucleotides: TGCGCCAGCAGCCAAGGGGCGGGGGGCCCTAAAGAGCAGACGCAGTATTTT.

This clonotype was seen ten or more times. The genes are TRBV12-3 or TRBV12-4 and TRBJ2-2; maybe TRBD2 (7 bases). The CDR3 totals 16 residues. With 6 bases removed from V and 7 bases from J, the gap between germline ends came to 21 bases. The CDR3 coding sequence is TGTGCCAGCAGCCGGTCGGGGGGCGTTCTTCACGGGGAGCTGTTTTTT. Protein: CASSRSGGVLHGELFF.

Many counts were recorded for this clonotype. The chain recombines TRBV20-1 with TRBJ2-2, with TRBD1 identical over 10 bases. The CDR3 is 14 amino acids. With V trimmed by 6 bases and J by 3 bases, 4 bases remained unmatched. Per germline, CDR1 DFQATT and CDR2 SNEGSKA (reference sequence). CDR3 in DNA: TGCAGTGCCGGAGACAGGGGGCACACCGGGGAGCTGTTTTTT. Translated: CSAGDRGHTGELFF.

This clonotype came up a few times. CDR3 in amino acids: CASSLLNTWRGPTSTEAFF. CDR3 bases: TGTGCCAGCAGCTTACTTAACACATGGAGGGGACCGACGAGCACTGAAGCTTTCTTT. This rearrangement joins TRBV11-2 to TRBJ1-1, with D perhaps matching TRBD1 (5 bases). Looked up from germline, CDR1 is SGHAT and CDR2 is FQNNGV. The CDR3 has 19 amino acids. V was cut by 2 bases and J by 4 bases, with 26 bases left in between.